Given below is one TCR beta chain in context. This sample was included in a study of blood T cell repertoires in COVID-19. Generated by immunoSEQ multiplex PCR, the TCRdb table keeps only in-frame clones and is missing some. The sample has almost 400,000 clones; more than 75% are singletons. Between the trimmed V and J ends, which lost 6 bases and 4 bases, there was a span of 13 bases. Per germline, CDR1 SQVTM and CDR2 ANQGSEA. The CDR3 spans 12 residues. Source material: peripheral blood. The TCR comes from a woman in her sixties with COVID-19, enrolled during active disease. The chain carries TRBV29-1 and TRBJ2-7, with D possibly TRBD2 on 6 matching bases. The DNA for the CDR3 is TGCAGCGTGGGGGGACTGACTTACGAGCAGTACTTC. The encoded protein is CSVGGLTYEQYF.